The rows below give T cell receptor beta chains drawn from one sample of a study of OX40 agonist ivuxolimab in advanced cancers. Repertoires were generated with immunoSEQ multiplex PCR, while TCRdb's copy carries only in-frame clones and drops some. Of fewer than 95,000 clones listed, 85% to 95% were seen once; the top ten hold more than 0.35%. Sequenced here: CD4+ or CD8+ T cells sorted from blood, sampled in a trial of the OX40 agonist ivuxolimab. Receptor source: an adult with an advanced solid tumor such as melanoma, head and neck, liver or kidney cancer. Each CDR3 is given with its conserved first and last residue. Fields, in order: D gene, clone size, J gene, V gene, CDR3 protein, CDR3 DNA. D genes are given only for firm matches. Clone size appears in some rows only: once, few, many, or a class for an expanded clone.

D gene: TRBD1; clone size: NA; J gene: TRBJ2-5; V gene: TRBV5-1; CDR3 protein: CASSLGQGQETQYF; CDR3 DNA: TGCGCCAGCAGCCTCGGACAGGGCCAAGAGACCCAGTACTTC
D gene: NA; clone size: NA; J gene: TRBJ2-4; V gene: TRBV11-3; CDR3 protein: CASSLAGGNNIQYF; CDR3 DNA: TGTGCCAGCAGCTTAGCCGGAGGGAATAACATTCAGTACTTC
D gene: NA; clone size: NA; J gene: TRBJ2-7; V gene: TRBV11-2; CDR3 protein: CASSLNPRAEGEQYF; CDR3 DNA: TGTGCCAGCAGCTTAAATCCCAGGGCGGAGGGGGAGCAGTACTTC
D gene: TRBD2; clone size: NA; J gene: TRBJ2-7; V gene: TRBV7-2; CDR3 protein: CASSPRGGSGLFSYEQYF; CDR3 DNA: TGTGCCAGCAGCCCACGGGGTGGTAGCGGGCTATTCTCCTACGAGCAGTACTTC
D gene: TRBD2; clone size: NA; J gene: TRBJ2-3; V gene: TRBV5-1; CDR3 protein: CASSPGSSGTADTQYF; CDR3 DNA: TGCGCCAGCAGCCCCGGTAGTAGCGGGACCGCGGATACGCAGTATTTT
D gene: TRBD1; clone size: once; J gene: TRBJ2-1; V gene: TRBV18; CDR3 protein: CASSPTGRGQLYNEQFF; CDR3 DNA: TGTGCCAGCTCACCGACCGGCCGGGGACAGCTGTACAATGAGCAGTTCTTC
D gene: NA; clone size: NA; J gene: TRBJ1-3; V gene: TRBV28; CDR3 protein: CASSLSGNTIYF; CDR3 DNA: TGTGCCAGCAGTCTCTCTGGAAACACCATATATTTT
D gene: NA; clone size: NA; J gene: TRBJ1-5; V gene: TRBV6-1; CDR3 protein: CASSGGFYRANQPQHF; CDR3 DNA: TGTGCCAGCAGTGGGGGATTTTACAGGGCAAATCAGCCCCAGCATTTT
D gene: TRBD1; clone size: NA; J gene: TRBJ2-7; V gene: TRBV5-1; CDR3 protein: CASSSTDRGLGEQYF; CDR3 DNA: TGCGCCAGCAGCTCAACCGACAGGGGGCTAGGCGAGCAGTACTTC
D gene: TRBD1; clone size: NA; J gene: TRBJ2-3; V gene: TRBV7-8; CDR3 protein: CASSLGTGGVRDTQYF; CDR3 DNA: TGTGCCAGCAGCTTAGGGACAGGGGGTGTTAGGGATACGCAGTATTTT
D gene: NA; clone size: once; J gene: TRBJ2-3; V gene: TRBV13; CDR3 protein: CASSLGGLGWDTQYF; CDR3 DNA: TGTGCCAGCAGCTTAGGGGGGCTCGGTTGGGATACGCAGTATTTT
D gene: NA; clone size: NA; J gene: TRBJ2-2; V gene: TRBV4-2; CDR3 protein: CASSQDRGNTGELFF; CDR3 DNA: TGTGCCAGCAGCCAAGATCGGGGAAACACCGGGGAGCTGTTTTTT
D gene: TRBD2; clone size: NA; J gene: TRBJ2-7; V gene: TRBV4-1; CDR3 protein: CASSRGTSGGYEQYF; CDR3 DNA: TGCGCCAGCAGCCGAGGGACTAGCGGGGGGTACGAGCAGTACTTC
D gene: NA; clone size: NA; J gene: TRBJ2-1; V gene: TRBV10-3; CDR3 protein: CAIAASTAYNEQFF; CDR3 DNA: TGTGCCATCGCCGCCTCCACCGCCTACAATGAGCAGTTCTTC
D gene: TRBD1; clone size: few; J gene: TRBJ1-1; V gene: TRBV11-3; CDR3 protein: CASSRDRNTEAFF; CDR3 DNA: TGTGCCAGCAGTCGGGACAGGAACACTGAAGCTTTCTTT
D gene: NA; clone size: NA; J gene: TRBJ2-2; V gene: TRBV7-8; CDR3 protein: CASSKARVGELFF; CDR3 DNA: TGTGCCAGCAGCAAAGCAAGGGTCGGGGAGCTGTTTTTT
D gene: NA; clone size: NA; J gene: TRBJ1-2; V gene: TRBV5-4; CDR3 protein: CASSAGGTNYGYTF; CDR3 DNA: TGTGCCAGCAGCGCCGGGGGTACCAACTATGGCTACACCTTC
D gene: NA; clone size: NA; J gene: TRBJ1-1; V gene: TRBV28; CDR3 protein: CASSRSGIMNTEAFF; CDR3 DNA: TGTGCCAGCAGTCGTTCGGGGATAATGAACACTGAAGCTTTCTTT
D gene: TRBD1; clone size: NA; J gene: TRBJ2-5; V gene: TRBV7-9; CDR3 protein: CASSLALGGVETQYF; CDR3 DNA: TGTGCCAGCAGCCTCGCCCTAGGGGGCGTAGAGACCCAGTACTTC
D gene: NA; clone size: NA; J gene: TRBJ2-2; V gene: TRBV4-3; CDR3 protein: CASSLGGGTGELFF; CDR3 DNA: TGCGCCAGCAGCCTGGGAGGAGGGACCGGGGAGCTGTTTTTT
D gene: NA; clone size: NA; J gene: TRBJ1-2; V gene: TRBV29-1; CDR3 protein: CSVEDRGNYGYTF; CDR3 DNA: TGCAGCGTTGAAGACAGAGGGAACTATGGCTACACCTTC
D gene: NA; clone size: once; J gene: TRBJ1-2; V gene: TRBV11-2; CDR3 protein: CASSPPGRAGGYTF; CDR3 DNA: TGTGCCAGCAGCCCCCCCGGCAGGGCTGGCGGCTACACCTTC
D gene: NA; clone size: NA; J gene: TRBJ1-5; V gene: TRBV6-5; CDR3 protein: CASSSGSNQPQHF; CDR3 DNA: TGTGCCAGCAGTTCGGGGAGCAATCAGCCCCAGCATTTT
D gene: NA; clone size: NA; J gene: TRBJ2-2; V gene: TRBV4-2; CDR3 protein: CASSQAFRRPDTGELFF; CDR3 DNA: TGTGCCAGCAGCCAAGCATTCCGGCGGCCTGACACCGGGGAGCTGTTTTTT
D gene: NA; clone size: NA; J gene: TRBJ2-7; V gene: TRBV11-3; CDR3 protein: CASNQGREEQYF; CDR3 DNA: TGTGCCAGCAACCAGGGGCGGGAGGAGCAGTACTTC
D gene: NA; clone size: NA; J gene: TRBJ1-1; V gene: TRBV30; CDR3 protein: CAWSPSGESPAFF; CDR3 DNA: TGTGCCTGGAGTCCATCAGGGGAGTCGCCGGCTTTCTTT
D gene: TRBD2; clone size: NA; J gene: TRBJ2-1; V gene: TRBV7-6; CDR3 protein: CASSLAVLAGGRLHGEQFF; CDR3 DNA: TGTGCCAGCAGCTTAGCCGTACTAGCGGGAGGGAGATTACATGGTGAGCAGTTCTTC
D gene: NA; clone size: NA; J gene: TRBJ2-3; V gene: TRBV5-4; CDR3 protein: CASSLWTTYTDTQYF; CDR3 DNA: TGTGCCAGCAGCTTGTGGACAACATACACAGATACGCAGTATTTT
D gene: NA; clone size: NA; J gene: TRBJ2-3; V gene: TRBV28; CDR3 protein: CASSLRGRGTDTQYF; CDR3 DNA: TGTGCCAGCAGTTTACGGGGTCGGGGCACAGATACGCAGTATTTT
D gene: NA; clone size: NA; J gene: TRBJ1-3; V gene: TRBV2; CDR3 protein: CASSVGHSGNTIYF; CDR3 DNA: TGTGCCAGCAGTGTTGGTCACTCTGGAAACACCATATATTTT
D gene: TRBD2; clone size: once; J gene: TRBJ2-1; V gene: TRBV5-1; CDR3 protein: CASSPSGRVNEQFF; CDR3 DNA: TGCGCCAGCAGCCCGAGCGGGAGGGTAAATGAGCAGTTCTTC
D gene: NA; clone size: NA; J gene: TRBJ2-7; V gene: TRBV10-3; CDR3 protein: CAIGILGYEQYF; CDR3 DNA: TGTGCCATCGGTATCCTTGGCTACGAGCAGTACTTC
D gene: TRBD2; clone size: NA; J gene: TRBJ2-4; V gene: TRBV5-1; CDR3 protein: CASSSYPGLAEPNIQYF; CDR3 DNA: TGCGCCAGCAGCTCTTACCCGGGACTAGCGGAACCAAACATTCAGTACTTC
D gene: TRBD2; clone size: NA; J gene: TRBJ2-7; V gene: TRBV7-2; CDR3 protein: CASRSPNSGRGEQYF; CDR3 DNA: TGTGCCAGCAGATCACCTAATAGCGGGAGAGGCGAGCAGTACTTC
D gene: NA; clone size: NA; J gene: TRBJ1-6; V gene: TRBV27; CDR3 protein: CASSNLRGQYSYNSPLHF; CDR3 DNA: TGTGCCAGCAGTAACCTCCGGGGCCAGTACTCCTATAATTCACCCCTCCACTTT
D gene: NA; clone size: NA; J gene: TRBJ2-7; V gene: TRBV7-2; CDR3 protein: CASSLQGIGYEQYF; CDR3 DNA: TGTGCCAGCAGCCTACAGGGTATTGGCTACGAGCAGTACTTC
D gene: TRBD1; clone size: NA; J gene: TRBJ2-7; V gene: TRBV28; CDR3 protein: CASRPRDRAYEQYF; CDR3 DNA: TGTGCCAGCAGGCCCCGGGACAGGGCCTACGAGCAGTACTTC
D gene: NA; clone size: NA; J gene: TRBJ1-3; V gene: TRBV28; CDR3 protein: CAIPGPGNTIYF; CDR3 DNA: TGTGCCATCCCTGGGCCTGGAAACACCATATATTTT
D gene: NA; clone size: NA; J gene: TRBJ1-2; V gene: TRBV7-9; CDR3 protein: CASSLQGYGYTF; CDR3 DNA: TGTGCCAGCAGCCTCCAGGGCTATGGCTACACCTTC
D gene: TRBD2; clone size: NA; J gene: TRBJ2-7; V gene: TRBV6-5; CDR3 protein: CASSALAGGSYEQYF; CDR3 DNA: TGTGCCAGCAGTGCTCTAGCGGGGGGCAGTTACGAGCAGTACTTC
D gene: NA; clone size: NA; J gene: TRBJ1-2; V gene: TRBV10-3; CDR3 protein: CAISESTYGYTF; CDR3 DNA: TGTGCCATCAGTGAGTCGACGTATGGCTACACCTTC
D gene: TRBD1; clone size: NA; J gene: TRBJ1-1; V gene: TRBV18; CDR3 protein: CASSPRQGRDSQAFF; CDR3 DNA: TGTGCCAGCTCACCGCGACAGGGGCGAGACTCGCAAGCTTTCTTT
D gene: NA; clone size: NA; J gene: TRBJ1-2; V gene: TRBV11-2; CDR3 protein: CASSSQGGYGYTF; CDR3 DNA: TGTGCCAGCAGCTCGCAGGGAGGGTATGGCTACACCTTC
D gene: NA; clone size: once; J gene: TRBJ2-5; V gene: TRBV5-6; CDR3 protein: CASSATPTAETQYF; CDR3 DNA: TGTGCCAGCAGCGCTACACCGACGGCCGAGACCCAGTACTTC
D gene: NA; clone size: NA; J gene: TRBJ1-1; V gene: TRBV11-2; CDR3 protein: CASSLTGDTEAFF; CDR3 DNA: TGTGCCAGCAGTCTCACCGGGGACACTGAAGCTTTCTTT
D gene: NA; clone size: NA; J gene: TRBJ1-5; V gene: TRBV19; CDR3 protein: CASSIGPGGNQPQHF; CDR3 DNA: TGTGCCAGTAGTATAGGCCCGGGGGGCAATCAGCCCCAGCATTTT
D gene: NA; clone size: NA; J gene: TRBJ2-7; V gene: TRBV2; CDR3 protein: CASSETPPEQYF; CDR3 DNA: TGTGCCAGCAGTGAAACTCCCCCCGAGCAGTACTTC
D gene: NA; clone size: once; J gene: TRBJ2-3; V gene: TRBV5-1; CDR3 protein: CASSLEGRGTDTQYF; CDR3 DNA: TGCGCCAGCAGCTTGGAGGGCAGGGGCACAGATACGCAGTATTTT